The 13 T cell receptor beta chains listed next were all sequenced from one sample in a study of T cell responses to AZD1222 COVID-19 vaccine. The table came from immunoSEQ multiplex PCR; TCRdb's copy has only in-frame clones and leaves some out. The sample records approximately 140,000 clones, under 95% being singletons. The source material was peripheral blood, sampled on day 0 of AZD1222 vaccination. These TCRs come from an adult in good health.

V gene TRBV3-1 (or the pseudogene TRBV3-2) combines with J gene TRBJ1-2; D is ambiguous. From germline, CDR1 is LGHDT and CDR2 YNNKEL (reference sequence). Trimming removed 0 bases at V and 8 bases at J, with 7 bases between. CDR3 size: 12 residues. The CDR3 reads CASSQETGGYTF. The CDR3 DNA sequence: TGTGCCAGCAGCCAAGAGACCGGCGGCTACACCTTC.

The rearrangement joins TRBV7-9 to TRBJ2-1; D gene uncertain. In germline, CDR1 is SEHNR, CDR2 FQNEAQ (reference sequence). Deletions cut 5 bases from V and 0 bases from J, with 8 bases between. The CDR3 spans 14 residues. CDR3 residues: CASSAPSSYNEQFF. DNA of the CDR3: TGTGCCAGCAGCGCCCCGAGCTCCTACAATGAGCAGTTCTTC.

The J gene is TRBJ1-1, the V gene TRBV4-3; maybe TRBD1 (5 bases). The CDR3 runs 15 residues. Germline CDR1 LGHNA, CDR2 YSLEER. With 0 bases removed from V and 0 bases from J, the gap between germline ends came to 8 bases. The CDR3 nucleotides are TGCGCCAGCAGCCAAGATCTAGGGGTGAACACTGAAGCTTTCTTT. Protein sequence: CASSQDLGVNTEAFF.

The chain carries TRBV7-9 and TRBJ2-7, with D tentatively TRBD1 (6 bases). This CDR3 comprises 15 residues. In germline, CDR1 is SEHNR, CDR2 FQNEAQ (reference sequence). Trimming removed 1 base at V and 7 bases at J, with 17 bases between. This CDR3 is CASSLGDTPGEEQYF. The CDR3 nucleotides are TGTGCCAGCAGCTTAGGGGACACGCCTGGCGAGGAGCAGTACTTC.

CDR3 region: CASSLSPGTGKGSPLHF. DNA of the CDR3: TGTGCCAGCAGCTTGTCTCCCGGGACAGGGAAAGGTTCACCCCTCCACTTT. The V gene is TRBV7-6, the J gene TRBJ1-6; 9 bases fit TRBD1. From germline, CDR1 is SGHVS and CDR2 FNYEAQ. V dropped 3 bases and J dropped 9; count of bases not matched to a gene: 12. The CDR3 totals 17 residues.

The chain recombines TRBV9 with TRBJ2-1; 9 nucleotides agree with TRBD2. Germline trimming cut 0 bases from V and 5 bases from J; bases unmatched to any gene: 6. The germline V gene has CDR1 SGDLS and CDR2 YYNGEE. The CDR3 has 16 amino acids. The CDR3: CASSVGIAGANNEQFF. CDR3 DNA: TGTGCCAGCAGCGTAGGAATAGCGGGGGCCAACAATGAGCAGTTCTTC.

The V gene is TRBV7-2, the J gene TRBJ2-3, with a possible D match to TRBD2 (5 bases). The CDR3 length is 14 residues. CDR1 is SGHTA, CDR2 FQGNSA, per germline. V was pared by 3 bases and J by 8 bases, with 15 bases between. CDR3 sequence (DNA): TGTGCCAGCAGCTTTGGCGGGTTTCCAAGTACGCAGTATTTT. Its protein product is CASSFGGFPSTQYF.

The CDR3 loop reads CASSIRVGNREAFF. DNA of the CDR3: TGTGCCAGTAGTATTCGGGTTGGTAACCGTGAAGCTTTCTTT. The chain recombines TRBV19 with TRBJ1-1, with D uncertain. The V and J ends lost 3 bases and 7 bases respectively, with 15 bases between them. The CDR3 is 14 amino acids. Germline values: CDR1 LNHDA, CDR2 SQIVND (reference sequence). Using reference TRBV19 and TRBJ1-1 for the parts outside the CDR3, the full variable domain is DGGITQSPKYLFRKEGQNVTLSCEQNLNHDAMYWYRQDPGQGLRLIYYSQIVNDFQKGDIAEGYSVSREKKESFPLTVTSAQKNPTAFYLCASSIRVGNREAFFGQGTRLTVV.

The V and J genes are TRBV6-5 and TRBJ2-7, with D unresolved. Deletions cut 0 bases from V and 5 bases from J, with 11 bases between. In germline, CDR1 is MNHEY, CDR2 SVGAGI. The CDR3 extends over 14 amino acids. CDR3 region: CASSYSLVGNEQYF. CDR3 coding DNA: TGTGCCAGCAGTTACTCCTTGGTGGGGAACGAGCAGTACTTC.

The chain carries TRBV5-5 and TRBJ1-1; tentatively, D is TRBD1 (6 bases). The germline gives CDR1 SGHKS, CDR2 YYEKEE (reference sequence). Between the trimmed V and J ends, which lost 2 bases and 4 bases, there was a span of 21 bases. The CDR3 contains 17 residues. The CDR3: CASSLHLGRGSSTEAFF. The CDR3 DNA follows: TGTGCCAGCAGCTTACACTTGGGGAGGGGGAGTAGCACTGAAGCTTTCTTT.

This clone was picked up one time. This chain uses TRBV11-1 with TRBJ2-1; TRBD2 matches 13 bases. This CDR3 has 15 amino acids. The germline V gene has CDR1 SGHAT and CDR2 FQDESV (reference sequence). Trimming at V came to 5 bases and at J to 4 bases, leaving 2 bases not matched to a gene. The CDR3 DNA reads as TGTGCCAGCAGCCGGGGACTAGCGGGATACAATGAGCAGTTCTTC. This gives the protein CASSRGLAGYNEQFF.

With regard to this clone: The sample contains more than one DNA sequence encoding this CDR3. The chain is built from TRBV5-1 and TRBJ1-2; no reliable D call. This CDR3 spans 14 amino acids. Germline assignment: CDR1 SGHRS and CDR2 YFSETQ. V lost 0 bases, J lost 1 base, and 7 bases lay in between. CDR3 DNA: TGCGCCAGCAGCTTGGGGTCAGGTAACTATGGCTACACCTTC. It specifies CASSLGSGNYGYTF.

V gene TRBV10-2 combines with J gene TRBJ2-7; no firm D call. Trimming pared 3 bases from V and 0 bases from J, leaving 6 bases between. The CDR3 consists of 13 residues. Per germline, CDR1 WSHSY and CDR2 SAAADI. In DNA form, the CDR3 reads TGCGCCAGCAGTGATGCTAACTCCTACGAGCAGTACTTC. This encodes CASSDANSYEQYF.